The next 8 T cell receptor beta chains were all read from a single sample in a study of T cell repertoires in cytomegalovirus infection (dated by TCRdb to about 2019). Sequencing relied on an Illumina HiSeq 1500. TCRdb ran its own pipeline on the public reads, namely fastp trimming at Q25 and MiXCR clone calling, and kept in-frame beta chains. Each CDR3 protein appears once, grouped with its most common genes and DNA. Within this sample are roughly 630,000 distinct CDR3 sequences, with 20% to 25% of them counted one time only. The ten largest clones take up roughly 8% of the sample. The sample was CD8+ T cells from PBMCs. The source of these receptors is a human donor in good health (CMV status not recorded). Some clones in this sample may be carry-over from other donors' samples.

This clonotype was counted many times. The V and J genes are TRBV15 and TRBJ2-5, with a possible D match to TRBD2 (6 bases). The CDR3 is 15 residues long. Germline V gives CDR1 LNHNV, CDR2 YYDKDF (reference sequence). V was trimmed by 3 bases and J by 3 bases, leaving 14 bases between them. The CDR3 here is CATSSARGTKETQYF. The CDR3 DNA reads as TGTGCCACCAGCAGCGCACGGGGGACCAAAGAGACCCAGTACTTC.

The chain joins TRBV15 to TRBJ1-2; tentatively, D is TRBD1 (6 bases). This CDR3 spans 15 amino acids. Germline V lookup: CDR1 LNHNV, CDR2 YYDKDF (reference sequence). The V and J ends lost 0 bases and 6 bases respectively, with 14 bases between them. CDR3 coding DNA: TGTGCCACCAGCAGAGATTGGGGGGGCGCGAATGGCTACACCTTC. Protein: CATSRDWGGANGYTF.

This clonotype appeared a few times. The chain employs TRBV5-6 and TRBJ2-3; TRBD1 agrees at 7 bases. V lost 1 base, J lost 6 bases, and 11 bases stayed unmatched. Germline CDR1 SGHDT, CDR2 YYEEEE. The CDR3 is 16 amino acids. CDR3 in amino acids: CASSLSIGQVSDTQYF. The CDR3 DNA follows: TGTGCCAGCAGCTTGAGTATCGGACAGGTCTCGGATACGCAGTATTTT.

There are a few counts of this clonotype. This chain uses TRBV6-5 with TRBJ1-1; D possibly corresponds to TRBD1 (5 bases). Germline V lookup: CDR1 MNHEY, CDR2 SVGAGI. V was trimmed by 4 bases and J by 0 bases, leaving 9 bases between them. The length of the CDR3 is 14 residues. DNA for the CDR3: TGTGCCAGCAGTTGGGGGGACCTGAACACTGAAGCTTTCTTT. Translation gives CASSWGDLNTEAFF.

The gene calls are TRBV20-1 and TRBJ2-7, with a tentative D call TRBD2 (6 bases). Trimming removed 1 base at V and 9 bases at J, with 16 bases between. Germline assignment: CDR1 DFQATT and CDR2 SNEGSKA (reference sequence). The CDR3 is 13 residues long. DNA for the CDR3: TGCAGTGCTAGAGCAGTGGCGGGAAGAGGGCAGTACGTC. Its protein is CSARAVAGRGQYV.

This clonotype showed up just a few times. The rearrangement uses TRBV6-5 and TRBJ2-1; 14 bases are a match to TRBD2. The CDR3 is 19 amino acids. V shed 5 bases, J shed 3 bases, and the junction held 12 bases outside the gene matches. The V gene's germline CDR1 is MNHEY and CDR2 SVGAGI. CDR3 sequence: CASSPGTSGGSAYYNEQFF. The CDR3 region has the DNA TGTGCCAGCAGTCCAGGGACTAGCGGGGGTTCGGCCTACTACAATGAGCAGTTCTTC.

This clonotype has a handful of counts. The chain carries TRBV4-2 and TRBJ1-5; 10 bases match TRBD1. V shed 8 bases, J shed 2 bases, and the junction held 15 bases outside the gene matches. CDR1 and CDR2 (germline): LGHNA, YNFKEQ. This CDR3 contains 18 residues. Here the CDR3 DNA reads TGTGCCAGCGGACCCCCCGGCGGACAGGGGGATGGCAATCAGCCCCAGCATTTT. It yields the protein CASGPPGGQGDGNQPQHF.

This clonotype has more than one count but fewer than ten. The chain carries TRBV7-9 and TRBJ1-2; unclear D gene. The CDR3 spans 14 residues. CDR1 and CDR2 (germline): SEHNR, FQNEAQ (reference sequence). Deletions cut 5 bases from V and 6 bases from J, with 16 bases between. CDR3 nucleotide sequence: TGTGCCAGCAGCCCCCCACCCCCGATGGATGGCTACACCTTC. This gives the protein CASSPPPPMDGYTF. Supplemented by reference TRBV7-9 and TRBJ1-2, the full variable domain reads DTGVSQNPRHKITKRGQNVTFRCDPISEHNRLYWYRQTLGQGPEFLTYFQNEAQLEKSRLLSDRFSAERPKGSFSTLEIQRTEQGDSAMYLCASSPPPPMDGYTFGSGTRLTVV.